This T cell receptor (beta chain) was recovered during a study of T cell responses to AZD1222 COVID-19 vaccine. The method was immunoSEQ multiplex PCR; TCRdb's version includes in-frame clones alone and lacks a portion of them. Of over 100,000 clones in the sample, roughly 90% were seen once. The study's findings and limits: Spike-specific TCR breadth and depth both grew after two AZD1222 doses.

As to this clone: What it binds is not known.

Germline V gene lookup returns CDR1 LNHDA and CDR2 SQIVND (reference sequence). CDR3 length: 14 amino acids. With 3 bases removed from V and 6 bases from J, the gap between germline ends came to 14 bases. This receptor was obtained from an adult in good health. The source was peripheral blood, collected on day 0 of MenACWY control vaccination. The chain has TRBV19 and TRBJ1-2; D is ambiguous. The DNA for the CDR3 is TGTGCCAGTAGTATTGGACCGGGTGGAGATGGCTACACCTTC. Protein product: CASSIGPGGDGYTF.